Listed below are T cell receptor beta chains from one sample, sequenced in a study of OX40 agonist ivuxolimab in advanced cancers. Produced via immunoSEQ multiplex PCR; TCRdb's table is partial and in-frame only. The sample includes roughly 98,000 clones, 70% to 85% of them seen just once. Sequenced here: CD4+ or CD8+ T cells sorted from blood, sampled in a trial of the OX40 agonist ivuxolimab. The receptor set was obtained from an adult with an advanced solid tumor such as melanoma, head and neck, liver or kidney cancer. CDR3s include the opening cysteine and the closing phenylalanine or tryptophan. The D gene is left open where the match is weak. Part of the rows lack a size; the others show once, few, many or a class for expanded clones.

d_call	v_call	clone_size	j_call	cdr3_aa	cdr3_nt
-	TRBV19	-	TRBJ2-6	CASSRPHSGANVLTF	TGTGCCAGTAGTCGTCCCCACTCTGGGGCCAACGTCCTGACTTTC
-	TRBV27	many	TRBJ2-2	CASSPSQVMTGELFF	TGTGCCAGCAGTCCCTCACAGGTTATGACCGGGGAGCTGTTTTTT
-	TRBV6-6	-	TRBJ2-3	CASSYRGGGAKDTQYF	TGTGCCAGCAGTTACAGGGGTGGGGGGGCCAAAGATACGCAGTATTTT
-	TRBV7-3	-	TRBJ2-5	CASSCGTQYF	TGTGCCAGCAGCTGTGGGACCCAGTACTTC
-	TRBV15	-	TRBJ2-2	CATSRDYAGELFF	TGTGCCACCAGCAGAGATTACGCCGGGGAGCTGTTTTTT
TRBD2	TRBV19	-	TRBJ2-5	CASRGAGGPEGETQYF	TGTGCCAGTAGGGGCGCGGGGGGGCCGGAGGGAGAGACCCAGTACTTC
-	TRBV7-3	many	TRBJ1-1	CASSLTFGTEAFF	TGTGCCAGCAGCTTAACTTTCGGCACTGAAGCTTTCTTT
-	TRBV30	-	TRBJ2-7	CAWARGSSYEQYF	TGTGCCTGGGCCCGGGGTAGCTCCTACGAGCAGTACTTC
-	TRBV5-1	-	TRBJ2-1	CASTLEGGGDEQFF	TGCGCCAGCACCCTCGAGGGGGGAGGGGATGAGCAGTTCTTC
-	TRBV2	-	TRBJ2-7	CASSDDSTYEQYF	TGTGCCAGCAGTGACGACAGTACCTACGAGCAGTACTTC
-	TRBV5-6	-	TRBJ2-7	CANSSYTQALNYEQYF	TGTGCCAACAGCTCTTATACACAGGCTCTAAACTACGAGCAGTACTTC
-	TRBV14	-	TRBJ2-7	CASSQVRAYEQYF	TGTGCCAGCAGCCAAGTTCGCGCCTACGAGCAGTACTTC
-	TRBV30	once	TRBJ2-7	CAWSVWPGRTQYF	TGTGCCTGGAGTGTATGGCCCGGCCGGACGCAGTACTTC
-	TRBV14	-	TRBJ1-1	CASSRITEAFF	TGTGCCAGCAGTCGGATCACTGAAGCTTTCTTT
-	TRBV11-1	-	TRBJ1-2	CASSLDGFNYGYTF	TGTGCCAGCAGCTTAGACGGGTTTAACTATGGCTACACCTTC
-	TRBV4-3	-	TRBJ2-1	CASSQIRLKTEQFF	TGCGCCAGCAGCCAAATTAGACTCAAGACGGAGCAGTTCTTC
TRBD1	TRBV5-4	-	TRBJ1-1	CASSLAGTGNRAFF	TGTGCCAGCAGCTTAGCCGGGACAGGGAACAGAGCTTTCTTT
-	TRBV5-1	few	TRBJ2-3	CASSLIGLGGMTDTQYF	TGCGCCAGCAGCTTGATCGGTTTAGGAGGGATGACAGATACGCAGTATTTT
TRBD1	TRBV19	-	TRBJ2-5	CASSDRGGETQYF	TGTGCCAGTAGTGACAGGGGAGGAGAGACCCAGTACTTC
TRBD1	TRBV12-5	-	TRBJ1-5	CASGLVLGTGGEISNQPQHF	TGTGCTAGTGGTTTGGTCCTCGGGACAGGGGGCGAAATAAGCAATCAGCCCCAGCATTTT
TRBD2	TRBV10-1	-	TRBJ2-7	CASSDPGLAGDGEQYF	TGCGCCAGCAGTGACCCAGGGCTAGCGGGAGATGGCGAGCAGTACTTC
-	TRBV11-3	-	TRBJ2-7	CASSPGGTSYEQYF	TGTGCCAGCAGCCCAGGAGGGACTTCCTACGAGCAGTACTTC
-	TRBV4-3	-	TRBJ2-5	CASSQVPGEETQYF	TGCGCCAGCAGCCAAGTACCGGGAGAAGAGACCCAGTACTTC
-	TRBV11-3	-	TRBJ1-1	CASSSGRGAFF	TGTGCCAGCAGCTCAGGCAGGGGAGCTTTCTTT
-	TRBV27	-	TRBJ2-5	CASSLRTKGETQYF	TGTGCCAGCAGTTTAAGGACCAAGGGAGAGACCCAGTACTTC
-	TRBV7-2	-	TRBJ1-5	CASSLEGVPNQPQHF	TGTGCCAGCAGCTTAGAGGGGGTCCCTAATCAGCCCCAGCATTTT
-	TRBV28	once	TRBJ2-1	CASSLLGDEQFF	TGTGCCAGCAGTTTATTGGGCGATGAGCAGTTCTTC
TRBD1	TRBV4-2	-	TRBJ2-5	CASSQGTGGGLIQETQYF	TGTGCCAGCAGCCAAGGGACAGGGGGCGGCCTGATACAAGAGACCCAGTACTTC